Below are 27 T cell receptor beta chains sequenced from a single sample in a study of shared clonotypes between healthy human individuals. Sequencing used immunoSEQ multiplex PCR; TCRdb keeps in-frame clones, though not all of them. Among roughly 640,000 clones listed, more than 95% were seen once. Sequencing used naive CD4+ T cells sorted from blood. The sample's subset: CD45RA+ positively selected. The receptors derive from a woman younger than 45 in good health.

This clone was observed once. V usage is TRBV27 and J usage is TRBJ2-1, with D perhaps TRBD2 (5 bases). Between the trimmed V and J ends, which lost 5 bases and 9 bases, there was a span of 20 bases. The CDR3 has 15 residues. CDR1 MNHEY and CDR2 SMNVEV come from the germline V gene (reference sequence). This CDR3 is CASSITGMPNGEQFF. CDR3 DNA sequence: TGTGCCAGCAGTATCACCGGGATGCCCAACGGTGAGCAGTTCTTC.

The chain is built from TRBV7-2 and TRBJ2-3; the match to TRBD1 covers 7 bases. This CDR3 has 14 residues. J lost 1 base, V lost 3 bases, and 1 base had no gene match. Germline V CDR1 and CDR2: SGHTA, FQGNSA. CDR3 in DNA: TGTGCCAGCAGCTTCGGACAGGGCACAGATACGCAGTATTTT. Translating gives CASSFGQGTDTQYF.

The chain is built from TRBV28 and TRBJ2-5, with D unresolved. The V end was cut by 4 bases, the J end by 2 bases, with 8 bases between. CDR1 and CDR2 from the germline V gene are MDHEN and SYDVKM. The CDR3 covers 13 residues. Here the CDR3 DNA reads TGTGCCAGCAGTTCAACCCCACAAGAGACCCAGTACTTC. It specifies CASSSTPQETQYF.

This chain connects TRBV7-2 to TRBJ2-2; unclear D gene. This CDR3 spans 15 amino acids. V lost 5 bases, J lost 5 bases, and 15 bases lay in between. Germline V gene data show CDR1 as SGHTA and CDR2 as FQGNSA. The CDR3 loop reads CASSPDQIRTGELFF. Here the CDR3 DNA reads TGTGCCAGCAGCCCGGACCAGATCCGGACCGGGGAGCTGTTTTTT.

The chain uses TRBV29-1 and TRBJ2-7; either TRBD1 or TRBD2 may fit D (7 bases each). V was shortened by 7 bases and J by 7 bases, with 23 bases between the two germline ends. Germline V gives CDR1 SQVTM, CDR2 ANQGSEA. The CDR3 totals 14 residues. CDR3 in DNA: TGCAGCGCTAAGCCGGGACAGATCGGGAGGGAGCAGTACTTC. Its translation is CSAKPGQIGREQYF.

The V and J genes are TRBV28 and TRBJ2-2, with D perhaps TRBD2 (7 bases). The CDR3 has 13 amino acids. V lost 6 bases and J 6 bases, leaving 11 bases between the germline ends. Germline CDR1 MDHEN, CDR2 SYDVKM. DNA for the CDR3: TGTGCCAGCAGGAGAGGGGGGGCCGGGGAGCTGTTTTTT. Its protein product is CASRRGGAGELFF.

The rearrangement uses TRBV9 and TRBJ2-1; D tentatively fits TRBD1 or TRBD2 (6 bases each). The V gene lost 4 bases and the J gene lost 5 bases, with 19 bases spanning the gap. CDR3 length: 16 amino acids. Germline-derived CDR1 and CDR2 are SGDLS and YYNGEE. This CDR3 is CASSTDRGQRNNEQFF. Written as DNA, the CDR3 is TGTGCCAGCAGCACAGATCGGGGGCAACGAAACAATGAGCAGTTCTTC.

The chain couples TRBV28 to TRBJ2-7; TRBD2 is a possible D gene (6 bases). CDR1 MDHEN and CDR2 SYDVKM come from the germline V gene. The CDR3 is 14 amino acids. V was shortened by 6 bases and J by 4 bases, with 16 bases between the two germline ends. The chain's CDR3 is CASSTGPAGYEQYF. The CDR3 region has the DNA TGTGCCAGCAGCACGGGACCCGCGGGGTACGAGCAGTACTTC.

The rearrangement joins TRBV11-2 to TRBJ2-1; a possible D gene is TRBD2 (5 bases). Per germline, CDR1 SGHAT and CDR2 FQNNGV. The CDR3 extends over 15 amino acids. With 1 base removed from V and 7 bases from J, the gap between germline ends came to 14 bases. CDR3 sequence reads: CASSLAPWGANEQFF. CDR3 bases: TGTGCCAGCAGCTTAGCCCCCTGGGGAGCGAATGAGCAGTTCTTC.

The rearrangement uses TRBV10-2 and TRBJ2-3, with D maybe TRBD1 (7 bases). CDR3 length equals 17 residues. The germline gives CDR1 WSHSY, CDR2 SAAADI. The V and J ends lost 7 bases and 0 bases respectively, with 20 bases between them. The chain's CDR3 is CASMGGTASTSTDTQYF. The CDR3 DNA is TGCGCCAGCATGGGCGGGACAGCCTCGACCAGCACAGATACGCAGTATTTT.

Turning to this clone: At the DNA level, this CDR3 is encoded by other sequences in the same sample as well. The chain uses TRBV18 and TRBJ1-5; D not certain. Germline CDR1 is KGHSH and CDR2 is LQKENI. The CDR3 length is 14 residues. V was clipped by 2 bases and J by 4 bases, with 9 bases between them. The CDR3 DNA reads TGTGCCAGCTCACCAGCTTCGGGGAATCAGCCCCAGCATTTT. Translation gives CASSPASGNQPQHF.

The gene calls are TRBV28 and TRBJ1-1; TRBD1 is a possible D gene (6 bases). The V and J ends lost 7 bases and 11 bases respectively, with 23 bases between them. The CDR3 runs 14 residues. Per germline, CDR1 MDHEN and CDR2 SYDVKM. The CDR3 protein is CASNIQGTIQLAFF. CDR3 DNA sequence: TGTGCCAGCAATATCCAAGGGACAATCCAATTGGCTTTCTTT.

This chain uses TRBV19 with TRBJ2-7; D perhaps matches TRBD2 (5 bases). The V end lost 6 bases, the J end lost 2 bases, and 20 bases lay between the germline ends. There are 16 residues in the CDR3. Germline loops: CDR1 LNHDA, CDR2 SQIVND (reference sequence). The CDR3 loop reads CASSPGGLLGPYEQYF. CDR3 nucleotide sequence: TGTGCCAGTAGCCCTGGCGGGCTCCTTGGACCCTACGAGCAGTACTTC.

This chain uses TRBV12-5 with TRBJ2-3; tentatively, D is TRBD2 (6 bases). Germline V gene data show CDR1 as LGHNT and CDR2 as FRNRAP. V gave up 0 bases and J gave up 3 bases, with 22 bases separating them. This CDR3 has 19 amino acids. CDR3 DNA sequence: TGTGCTAGTGGTTTGGTACCTATGGGAGGCAGGGCTTGGACAGATACGCAGTATTTT. Its translation is CASGLVPMGGRAWTDTQYF. Full variable domain (outside the CDR3, taken from reference TRBV12-5 and TRBJ2-3): DARVTQTPRHKVTEMGQEVTMRCQPILGHNTVFWYRQTMMQGLELLAYFRNRAPLDDSGMPKDRFSAEMPDATLATLKIQPSEPRDSAVYFCASGLVPMGGRAWTDTQYFGPGTRLTVL.

This chain's CDR3 is CASSLYRGPYEQYF. DNA for the CDR3: TGCGCCAGCAGCCTATACAGGGGGCCCTACGAGCAGTACTTC. The V and J genes are TRBV5-1 and TRBJ2-7, with 9 bases lining up with TRBD1. There are 14 residues in the CDR3. Germline CDR1 and CDR2: SGHRS and YFSETQ. Germline trimming cut 4 bases from V and 2 bases from J; bases unmatched to any gene: 4. Full variable domain (remainder filled in from reference TRBV5-1 and TRBJ2-7): KAGVTQTPRYLIKTRGQQVTLSCSPISGHRSVSWYQQTPGQGLQFLFEYFSETQRNKGNFPGRFSGRQFSNSRSEMNVSTLELGDSALYLCASSLYRGPYEQYFGPGTRLTVT.

The genes are TRBV28 and TRBJ1-5; D not resolved. The CDR3 runs 13 residues. Trimming shortened V by 8 bases and J by 0 bases, and 8 bases separated the two germline ends. Germline CDR1 and CDR2: MDHEN and SYDVKM. CDR3 amino acids: CASGYISNQPQHF. CDR3 nucleotide sequence: TGTGCCAGCGGTTACATTAGCAATCAGCCCCAGCATTTT.

The J gene is TRBJ2-7, the V gene TRBV6-5; TRBD1 aligns across 8 bases. Germline V gene sequence: CDR1 MNHEY, CDR2 SVGAGI. The V segment lost 4 bases and the J segment 3 bases; nucleotides outside the gene matches: 5. This CDR3 has 14 amino acids. CDR3 protein: CASSFGDRGYEQYF. The CDR3 coding sequence is TGTGCCAGCAGTTTCGGTGACAGGGGCTACGAGCAGTACTTC.

The chain uses TRBV10-1 and TRBJ2-7; a possible D gene is TRBD1 (5 bases). The CDR3 has 13 residues. CDR1 WNHNN and CDR2 SYGVQD come from the germline V gene (reference sequence). The V gene lost 6 bases and the J gene lost 1 base, with 10 bases spanning the gap. CDR3 coding DNA: TGCGCCAGCAGGCAGCAGGGATCCTACGAGCAGTACTTC. The encoded protein is CASRQQGSYEQYF.

The J gene is TRBJ2-1, the V gene TRBV2; 10 nucleotides agree with TRBD1. Germline CDR1 is SNHLY and CDR2 is FYNNEI. The ends lost 8 bases at V and 10 bases at J; junction bases unmatched: 11. The CDR3 loop spans 14 amino acids. The chain's CDR3 is CASGNGQGVVEQFF. CDR3 DNA: TGTGCCAGCGGTAACGGACAGGGGGTTGTGGAGCAGTTCTTC.

In this sample, this clone turned up once. V and J are TRBV28 and TRBJ2-7; 8 nucleotides match TRBD2. The ends lost 5 bases at V and 7 bases at J; junction bases unmatched: 16. CDR1 and CDR2 (germline): MDHEN, SYDVKM. The CDR3 totals 16 residues. CDR3 in amino acids: CASSIPSLAEFGEQYF. The CDR3 coding sequence is TGTGCCAGCAGTATCCCCTCACTAGCGGAGTTTGGGGAGCAGTACTTC.

CDR3 sequence (DNA): TGTGCCAGCAGTTTCTGGGTAGAGGACAATGAGCAGTTCTTC. Translating gives CASSFWVEDNEQFF. The rearrangement joins TRBV28 to TRBJ2-1; D is undetermined. CDR3 length equals 14 residues. Germline values: CDR1 MDHEN, CDR2 SYDVKM. Trimming removed 3 bases from V and 5 bases from J, with 11 bases in between.

V is TRBV11-2 and J is TRBJ1-1, with D perhaps TRBD1 (6 bases). The germline V gene encodes CDR1 SGHAT and CDR2 FQNNGV. The CDR3 covers 15 residues. V lost 5 bases and J lost 1, with 14 bases in between. This CDR3 reads CASSPRTVRNTEAFF. DNA of the CDR3: TGTGCCAGCAGCCCGCGGACAGTAAGGAACACTGAAGCTTTCTTT. Combining the CDR3 with reference TRBV11-2 and TRBJ1-1 gives the whole variable domain EAGVAQSPRYKIIEKRQSVAFWCNPISGHATLYWYQQILGQGPKLLIQFQNNGVVDDSQLPKDRFSAERLKGVDSTLKIQPAKLEDSAVYLCASSPRTVRNTEAFFGQGTRLTVV.

V gene TRBV29-1 combines with J gene TRBJ1-4; 9 nucleotides align to TRBD1. The CDR3 has 14 amino acids. The V segment lost 2 bases and the J segment 7 bases; nucleotides outside the gene matches: 5. Germline V CDR1 and CDR2: SQVTM, ANQGSEA. The CDR3, as DNA: TGCAGCGTTGAACAGACAGGGGGGGGTGAAAAACTGTTTTTT. Translation gives CSVEQTGGGEKLFF. Variable domain in full (rest from reference TRBV29-1 and TRBJ1-4): SAVISQKPSRDICQRGTSLTIQCQVDSQVTMMFWYRQQPGQSLTLIATANQGSEATYESGFVIDKFPISRPNLTFSTLTVSNMSPEDSSIYLCSVEQTGGGEKLFFGSGTQLSVL.

This clone occurred once. Other DNA variants within this sample encode the same CDR3. The chain joins TRBV5-1 to TRBJ2-3, with 8 bases lining up with TRBD2. Germline V gene sequence: CDR1 SGHRS, CDR2 YFSETQ. The V and J ends lost 0 bases and 0 bases, in that order; junction bases with no gene match: 3. The CDR3 is 16 amino acids. The CDR3 sequence is CASSLGASGSTDTQYF. DNA for the CDR3: TGCGCCAGCAGCTTGGGGGCTAGCGGGAGCACAGATACGCAGTATTTT.

The J gene is TRBJ2-5, the V gene TRBV7-6, with 10 nucleotides matching TRBD2. The DNA end favors TRBJ2-7, so the J call may be wrong. Germline V CDR1 and CDR2: SGHVS, FNYEAQ. The CDR3 is made up of 16 amino acids. As DNA, the CDR3 is TGTGCCAGCAGCTTGCGGACTAGCGGAGCTTTCTACGAGCAGTACTTC. Translating it yields CASSLRTSGAFYEQYF.

This clone was recorded only once. The chain is built from TRBV4-1 and TRBJ2-7; the D is unclear. The V and J ends lost 2 bases and 0 bases respectively, with 14 bases between them. The CDR3 runs to 16 residues. The germline CDR1 and CDR2 sequences are MGHRA and YSYEKL. DNA of the CDR3: TGCGCCAGCAGCCAAATACCCCAAGGTGCCTCCTACGAGCAGTACTTC. It encodes CASSQIPQGASYEQYF.

This clone appeared once. J is TRBJ2-7 and V is TRBV28; the D is unclear. CDR3 size: 14 residues. The V end was cut by 2 bases, the J end by 3 bases, with 11 bases between. From germline, CDR1 is MDHEN and CDR2 SYDVKM. CDR3 DNA: TGTGCCAGCAGTTTAAGATTGCCGGGCTACGAGCAGTACTTC. Encoded protein: CASSLRLPGYEQYF.